The 7 T cell receptor beta chains below were found in one sample sequenced in a study of T cell clonality in common variable immunodeficiency. The data were produced by immunoSEQ multiplex PCR, yet TCRdb's version contains in-frame clones alone and is incomplete. Listed for the sample are about 37,000 clones, none seen a single time. The sequenced sample consisted of peripheral blood mononuclear cells. Source of these receptors: a person aged 18 to 75 in good health.

This clone came up many times. The read is 3 residues too short to cover the CDR3 end, so that end is filled in from the germline J gene. The J gene is TRBJ2-3, the V gene TRBV29-1; a possible D gene is TRBD1 (5 bases). V lost 8 bases to trimming and J lost 3 bases, with 15 bases between them. Germline V gene sequence: CDR1 SQVTM, CDR2 ANQGSEA. The CDR3 is 13 amino acids. The CDR3 DNA, read in part, is TGCAGCCTCCTTCAAGGGGTGACAGATACG. Its translation is CSLLQGVTDT. The whole CDR3 sequence reads CSLLQGVTDTQYF.

The table lists this clone with many counts. The read ends 3 residues before the CDR3 terminus; that terminus is restored from the germline J gene. The chain uses TRBV5-1 and TRBJ2-4, with D perhaps matching TRBD1 or TRBD2 (5 bases each). Trimming stripped 4 bases from V and 7 bases from J, with 18 bases between. The CDR3 loop spans 15 amino acids. Germline V gene sequence: CDR1 SGHRS, CDR2 YFSETQ. CDR3 DNA (partial): TGCGCCAGCAGCCCGGGATTCCCAGGGCCCAACATT. The encoded protein is CASSPGFPGPNI. The entire CDR3 sequence reads CASSPGFPGPNIQYF. The variable domain in full, with the rest retrieved from reference TRBV5-1 and TRBJ2-4, is KAGVTQTPRYLIKTRGQQVTLSCSPISGHRSVSWYQQTPGQGLQFLFEYFSETQRNKGNFPGRFSGRQFSNSRSEMNVSTLELGDSALYLCASSPGFPGPNIQYFGAGTRLSVL.

This clone was seen many times. The CDR3 extends 3 residues past the end of the read, so its final part is completed from the germline J gene. The V and J genes are TRBV19 and TRBJ1-1; D is possibly TRBD1 (6 bases). CDR1 and CDR2 from the germline V gene are LNHDA and SQIVND (reference sequence). The CDR3 sequence is 16 residues long. V was shortened by 3 bases and J by 5 bases, with 19 bases between the two germline ends. The sequenced part of the CDR3 DNA is TGTGCCAGTAGTATCGGGACACCGGAGGTCCGGACTGAA. Protein product: CASSIGTPEVRTE. The entire CDR3 is CASSIGTPEVRTEAFF.

The sample holds many counts of this clone. The missing CDR3 end, 3 residues past where the read stops, is filled in from the germline J gene. The chain uses TRBV5-4 and TRBJ1-1; tentatively, D is TRBD1 (5 bases). Germline V lookup: CDR1 SGHNT, CDR2 YYREEE (reference sequence). The V end lost 7 bases, the J end lost 3 bases, and 16 bases lay between the germline ends. The CDR3 has 14 amino acids. CDR3 loop: CASGTGGTYTEAFF. The CDR3 DNA, read in part, is TGTGCCAGCGGAACAGGAGGAACTTACACTGAA.

With regard to this clone: Read data end 3 residues before the CDR3 end; the end is taken from the germline J gene. This rearrangement joins TRBV7-2 to TRBJ2-3, with 9 bases matching TRBD2. Trimming cost V 5 bases and J 5 bases; bases outside gene matches: 8. This CDR3 has 15 amino acids. CDR1 is SGHTA, CDR2 FQGNSA, per germline. The CDR3 bases that were read are TGTGCCAGCAGCCCGAGCGGGGGGTGGGGAGATACG. Amino acid sequence: CASSPSGGWGDT. The full CDR3 protein reads CASSPSGGWGDTQYF. Full variable domain (remainder filled in from reference TRBV7-2 and TRBJ2-3): GAGVSQSPSNKVTEKGKDVELRCDPISGHTALYWYRQSLGQGLEFLIYFQGNSAPDKSGLPSDRFSAERTGGSVSTLTIQRTQQEDSAVYLCASSPSGGWGDTQYFGPGTRLTVL.

This clone was counted at least ten times. With the read ending 3 residues before the CDR3 end, the germline J gene is used to fill in that end. This chain links TRBV19 with TRBJ2-7, with a possible D match to TRBD2 (6 bases). The V gene lost 2 bases and the J gene lost 3 bases, with 11 bases spanning the gap. This CDR3 spans 14 amino acids. From germline, CDR1 is LNHDA and CDR2 SQIVND (reference sequence). The sequenced part of the CDR3 DNA is TGTGCCAGTAGTATATTGCCGGGGGTCTACGAG. Translation: CASSILPGVYE. The complete CDR3 protein is CASSILPGVYEQYF.

A few counts support this clone. With the read ending 3 residues before the CDR3 end, the germline J gene is used to fill in that end. The chain employs TRBV7-3 and TRBJ2-1; D is perhaps TRBD1 (5 bases). Germline CDR1 is SGHTA and CDR2 is FQGTGA. The CDR3 runs to 14 residues. Trimming cost V 4 bases and J 4 bases, with 11 bases left between them. CDR3 DNA, as far as it was read: TGTGCCAGCAGCTCCCAGGGCACTTACAATGAG. Its protein product is CASSSQGTYNE. The whole CDR3 is CASSSQGTYNEQFF. Combining the CDR3 with reference TRBV7-3 and TRBJ2-1 gives the whole variable domain GAGVSQTPSNKVTEKGKYVELRCDPISGHTALYWYRQSLGQGPEFLIYFQGTGAADDSGLPNDRFFAVRPEGSVSTLKIQRTERGDSAVYLCASSSQGTYNEQFFGPGTRLTVL.